Here is one T cell receptor (beta chain) with its context. What it binds is unknown. Since a much larger clone is just one base distant, this may be a read error. Stated time point: persistent/refractory GD, antithyroid drugs over 5 years with positive TRAb. RNA extracted from PBMCs served as the sequencing template. Patients met American Thyroid Association criteria for Graves' disease. Investigators prepared the TCR beta libraries by applying iRepertoire HTBI primers and Arm-PCR of CDR3 regions. TCRdb called the multiplex PCR reads again in MiXCR, with one record for every CDR3 protein. Here the sample spans some 470,000 distinct CDR3 sequences, 20% to 25% being singletons. These data belong to a study of regulatory T cells in long-lasting Graves disease. Findings and limits, study-wide: There was favoring of TRBV28, TRBJ1-2 and TRBJ2-5 in persistent disease. The work looked only at peripheral blood and did not look at thyroid tissue.

This CDR3 has 17 residues. With 3 bases removed from V and 3 bases from J, the gap between germline ends came to 20 bases. This rearrangement joins TRBV12-3 or TRBV12-4 to TRBJ1-1, with D hard to call. The TCR was taken from a female donor with Graves disease. The material was peripheral blood mononuclear cells (PBMCs), obtained when the disease was refractory, from a patient treated with antithyroid drugs. The CDR3 DNA is TGTGCCAGCAGTTTCGCGGGGTTGGATAGGACCCACACTGAAGCTTTCTTT. The encoded protein is CASSFAGLDRTHTEAFF.